A single sample gave rise to the 9 T cell receptor beta chains below, sequenced in a study of OX40 agonist ivuxolimab in advanced cancers. TCRdb keeps only in-frame clones here, not all; method: immunoSEQ multiplex PCR. This table holds some 41,000 clones, roughly 90% found once. The sample here was CD4+ or CD8+ T cells sorted from blood, taken in a trial of the OX40 agonist ivuxolimab. These receptors all come from an adult with an advanced solid tumor such as melanoma, head and neck, liver or kidney cancer.

This chain connects TRBV5-1 to TRBJ1-2, with D possibly being TRBD1 (6 bases). The CDR3 is 15 residues long. The V end lost 2 bases, the J end lost 0 bases, and 11 bases lay between the germline ends. Germline V gene data show CDR1 as SGHRS and CDR2 as YFSETQ. The CDR3 coding sequence is TGCGCCAGCAGCTTCGCTCCAGGGGCTAACTATGGCTACACCTTC. This gives the protein CASSFAPGANYGYTF.

The V call is TRBV6-1, the J call TRBJ1-2; TRBD1 is a possible D gene (6 bases). CDR3 length: 12 amino acids. The germline V and J ends were trimmed by 8 bases and 7 bases, with 14 bases remaining between them. Germline V gene lookup returns CDR1 MNHNS and CDR2 SASEGT. CDR3 bases: TGTGCCAGCCACGGGGGCCTGGGTGGCTACACCTTC. Translated: CASHGGLGGYTF.

V gene TRBV6-1 combines with J gene TRBJ1-2, with unresolved D. V was shortened by 2 bases and J by 2 bases, with 9 bases between the two germline ends. This CDR3 is 14 amino acids long. The germline V gene encodes CDR1 MNHNS and CDR2 SASEGT. The CDR3: CASSESGGNYGYTF. The CDR3 nucleotides are TGTGCCAGCAGTGAATCGGGAGGAAACTATGGCTACACCTTC.

The chain has TRBV6-6 and TRBJ1-2; D uncertain. The CDR3 has 13 residues. Germline-derived CDR1 and CDR2 are MNHNY and SVGAGI (reference sequence). V shed 6 bases and J shed 0 bases, with 8 bases lying between them. The DNA of the CDR3 is TGTGCCAGCAGAGTGGAAGCTAACTATGGCTACACCTTC. Protein: CASRVEANYGYTF.

The V gene is TRBV20-1, the J gene TRBJ2-3; D remains ambiguous. Deletions cut 0 bases from V and 9 bases from J, with 7 bases between. CDR3 length: 11 amino acids. In germline, CDR1 is DFQATT, CDR2 SNEGSKA (reference sequence). The CDR3 region is CSARDQTTQYF. The CDR3 DNA is TGCAGTGCTAGAGATCAAACCACGCAGTATTTT.

The chain joins TRBV5-8 to TRBJ1-2, with 9 bases matching TRBD1. This CDR3 is built from 16 residues. Germline CDR1 and CDR2: SGHTS and YDEGEE. The trim removed 4 bases at V and 4 bases at J, leaving 11 bases unmatched. The DNA for the CDR3 is TGTGCCAGCAGCCGTCGACTGGGACAGGGTGGCTATGGCTACACCTTC. It specifies CASSRRLGQGGYGYTF. The variable domain in full, completed from reference TRBV5-8 and TRBJ1-2, reads EAGVTQSPTHLIKTRGQQATLRCSPISGHTSVYWYQQALGLGLQFLLWYDEGEERNRGNFPPRFSGRQFPNYSSELNVNALELEDSALYLCASSRRLGQGGYGYTFGSGTRLTVV.

The J gene is TRBJ1-4, the V gene TRBV7-9, with D maybe TRBD1 (6 bases). V shed 3 bases and J shed 8 bases, with 13 bases lying between them. This CDR3 is 14 amino acids long. The germline gives CDR1 SEHNR, CDR2 FQNEAQ (reference sequence). The CDR3 is CASSFYRVGEKLFF. CDR3 nucleotides: TGTGCCAGCAGCTTTTACAGGGTTGGAGAAAAACTGTTTTTT.

This CDR3 reads CASSLTVPMNTEAFF. The CDR3 DNA reads TGTGCCAGCAGCTTGACAGTGCCGATGAACACTGAAGCTTTCTTT. The gene calls are TRBV5-4 and TRBJ1-1; no definite D call. Germline CDR1 reads SGHNT; CDR2 reads YYREEE (reference sequence). The CDR3 is 15 residues long. Trimming pared 1 base from V and 0 bases from J, leaving 10 bases between.

This chain joins TRBV7-2 and TRBJ2-3; D may be TRBD1 (6 bases). This CDR3 contains 16 residues. V was pared by 5 bases and J by 2 bases, with 17 bases between. Germline assignment: CDR1 SGHTA and CDR2 FQGNSA. The CDR3 reads CASSTPPGHLTDTQYF. In DNA, the CDR3 is TGTGCCAGCAGCACCCCCCCGGGACACCTCACAGATACGCAGTATTTT.